The 8 T cell receptor beta chains presented below share a single source sample, sequenced in a study of cytomegalovirus exposure and HLA in healthy donors. Primers included in the PCR were 60 Vbeta and 13 Jbeta primers. Using immunoSEQ multiplex PCR, the repertoire was profiled, and TCRdb retains in-frame clones only, with some absent. In the table there are roughly 100,000 clones, 65% to 90% of which are singletons. Specimen: PBMCs. Receptors were obtained from a man aged 50 to 59 in good health and CMV-seronegative.

This clone was recorded once. The chain is built from TRBV19 and TRBJ2-2; a weak D match, TRBD1 (5 bases). The germline gives CDR1 LNHDA, CDR2 SQIVND (reference sequence). Deletions cut 7 bases from V and 7 bases from J, with 13 bases between. The CDR3 is 13 amino acids. The CDR3 nucleotides are TGTGCCAGTATTCGCAGGGATAGCGGGGAGCTGTTTTTT. Amino acid sequence: CASIRRDSGELFF.

The chain uses TRBV5-1 and TRBJ1-3; no clear D gene. The CDR3 has 13 amino acids. CDR1 is SGHRS and CDR2 is YFSETQ in the germline V gene. The V end was cut by 5 bases, the J end by 4 bases, with 10 bases between. For the CDR3, the DNA is TGCGCCAGCAGTAATACGGGAGGAAACACCATATATTTT. Translation gives CASSNTGGNTIYF.

The V gene is TRBV5-1, the J gene TRBJ1-4; D not certain. V was clipped by 0 bases and J by 5 bases, with 11 bases between them. The CDR3 extends over 15 amino acids. The germline gives CDR1 SGHRS, CDR2 YFSETQ. Written as DNA, the CDR3 is TGCGCCAGCAGCTTGGAGGGAGATCGGAATGAAAAACTGTTTTTT. It codes for CASSLEGDRNEKLFF.

The chain links TRBV4-2 to TRBJ2-2; TRBD1 might be the D (6 bases). The CDR3 sequence is 16 residues long. Germline CDR1 LGHNA, CDR2 YNFKEQ. V was trimmed by 3 bases and J by 0 bases, leaving 11 bases between them. This chain's CDR3 is CASSQGTGTNTGELFF. For the CDR3, the DNA is TGTGCCAGCAGCCAGGGCACAGGGACGAACACCGGGGAGCTGTTTTTT.

This clone turned up a few times. This chain uses TRBV30 with TRBJ2-1; TRBD2 agrees at 7 bases. This CDR3 is 12 amino acids long. Germline CDR1 reads GTSNPN; CDR2 reads SVGIG (reference sequence). J gave up 7 bases and V 5 bases, and 5 bases lay outside the gene matches. The CDR3 DNA is TGTGCCTGGGGGCGGGGGAGGAATGAGCAGTTCTTC. Amino acids: CAWGRGRNEQFF. The entire variable domain, with the rest obtained from reference TRBV30 and TRBJ2-1, is as follows: SQTIHQWPATLVQPVGSPLSLECTVEGTSNPNLYWYRQAAGRGLQLLFYSVGIGQISSEVPQNLSASRPQDRQFILSSKKLLLSDSGFYLCAWGRGRNEQFFGPGTRLTVL.

The chain has TRBV7-7 and TRBJ1-1; D is ambiguous. The CDR3 length is 9 residues. Looked up from germline, CDR1 is SSHAT and CDR2 is FNYEAQ (reference sequence). CDR3 region: CAILPGAFF. CDR3 coding DNA: TGTGCTATCTTGCCGGGAGCTTTCTTT.

The V and J genes are TRBV5-4 and TRBJ2-7, with 8 bases that match TRBD2. The CDR3 has 13 amino acids. Germline V gene data show CDR1 as SGHNT and CDR2 as YYREEE (reference sequence). V was pared by 7 bases and J by 1 base, with 4 bases of the junction left unmatched. CDR3: CASGASGSYEQYF. The CDR3, as DNA: TGTGCCAGCGGGGCTAGCGGGTCCTACGAGCAGTACTTC.

The rearrangement uses TRBV5-1 and TRBJ1-3, with a weak D call TRBD1 (5 bases). The CDR3 has 14 amino acids. V shed 0 bases and J shed 12 bases, with 16 bases lying between them. The V gene's germline CDR1 is SGHRS and CDR2 YFSETQ. Here the CDR3 DNA reads TGCGCCAGCAGCTTGGATAGCAGACAACAGGACATATATTTT. This encodes CASSLDSRQQDIYF. Full variable domain (remainder filled in from reference TRBV5-1 and TRBJ1-3): KAGVTQTPRYLIKTRGQQVTLSCSPISGHRSVSWYQQTPGQGLQFLFEYFSETQRNKGNFPGRFSGRQFSNSRSEMNVSTLELGDSALYLCASSLDSRQQDIYFGEGSWLTVV.